This record looks at one T cell receptor beta chain sequence and its context. The CDR3 has 13 amino acids. Deletions cut 1 base from V and 3 bases from J, with 7 bases between. Per the germline V gene, CDR1 is SGHAT and CDR2 is FQDESV (reference sequence). This record belongs to a study of blood T cell repertoires in COVID-19. In the study overall: The samples span acute and convalescent COVID-19 from the United States, Italy and Spain. Sample material is recorded as cDNA or gDNA derived from T cells, B-cell-depleted T cells, or PBMCs.

Seattle enrolled patients during active infection and tracked them longitudinally. Under the authors' procedure: Reference gene primer amplification in the assay estimated nucleated cell counts. The table came from immunoSEQ multiplex PCR; TCRdb's copy has only in-frame clones and leaves some out. V, J and clone size are taken as reported in that table, and D and trimming were inferred from the DNA itself. The table shows about 80,000 clones, with approximately 85% occurring only once. This sequence was found in a man in his forties or fifties with COVID-19, enrolled during active disease. The material sequenced was peripheral blood. The chain employs TRBV11-1 and TRBJ2-7; the D is unclear. The chain's CDR3 is CASSLGADYEQYF. The CDR3 coding sequence is TGTGCCAGCAGCTTAGGGGCAGACTACGAGCAGTACTTC.